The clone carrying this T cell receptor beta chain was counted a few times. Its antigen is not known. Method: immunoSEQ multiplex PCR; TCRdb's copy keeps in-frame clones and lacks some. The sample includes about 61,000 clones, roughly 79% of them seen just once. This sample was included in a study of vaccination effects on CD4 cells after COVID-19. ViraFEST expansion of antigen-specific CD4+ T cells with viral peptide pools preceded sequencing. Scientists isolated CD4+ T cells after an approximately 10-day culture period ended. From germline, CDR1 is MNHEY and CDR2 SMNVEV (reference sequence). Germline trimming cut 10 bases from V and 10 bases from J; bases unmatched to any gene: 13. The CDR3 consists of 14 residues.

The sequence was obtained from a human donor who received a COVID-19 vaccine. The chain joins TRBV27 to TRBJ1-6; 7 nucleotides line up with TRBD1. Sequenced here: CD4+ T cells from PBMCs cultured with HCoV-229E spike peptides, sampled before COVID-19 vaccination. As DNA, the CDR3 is TGTGCCAACTTAGTGACAGGGTTGGGCTCACCCCTCCACTTT. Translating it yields CANLVTGLGSPLHF.